The TCR beta chain under discussion was sequenced for a study of blood T cell repertoires in COVID-19. Study details: Sample material is recorded as cDNA or gDNA derived from T cells, B-cell-depleted T cells, or PBMCs.

Using immunoSEQ multiplex PCR, the repertoire was profiled, and TCRdb retains in-frame clones only, with some absent. Here the sample spans about 490,000 clones, roughly 88% being singletons. Per germline, CDR1 LNHDA and CDR2 SQIVND (reference sequence). This CDR3 spans 16 amino acids. The V end lost 5 bases, the J end lost 2 bases, and 16 bases lay between the germline ends. This clone was detected a few times. The sample was peripheral blood. The chain is built from TRBV19 and TRBJ1-5, with a tentative D call TRBD1 (6 bases). The source is a human donor in a cohort sampled during active COVID-19. For the CDR3, the DNA is TGTGCCAGTAGTCGTGGGGCACAGGGTGGCAATCAGCCCCAGCATTTT. Residues: CASSRGAQGGNQPQHF. Complete variable domain (other parts from reference TRBV19 and TRBJ1-5): DGGITQSPKYLFRKEGQNVTLSCEQNLNHDAMYWYRQDPGQGLRLIYYSQIVNDFQKGDIAEGYSVSREKKESFPLTVTSAQKNPTAFYLCASSRGAQGGNQPQHFGDGTRLSIL.